One and the same sample provided the 22 T cell receptor beta chains below, sequenced in a study of T cell repertoires in cytomegalovirus infection. TCRdb re-called the reads with MiXCR, one entry per CDR3 protein. Of around 530,000 distinct CDR3 sequences listed, around 27% are singletons. The sequencing input was PBMCs. The receptors originated from a human donor in good health (CMV status not recorded). Some clones in this sample may be carry-over from other donors' samples.

This clonotype was recorded many times. CDR3: CASSFDGRGFAGANVLTF. CDR3 nucleotide sequence: TGTGCCAGCAGTTTCGACGGCAGGGGTTTCGCTGGGGCCAACGTCCTGACTTTC. The chain joins TRBV12-3 or TRBV12-4 to TRBJ2-6, with a weak D call TRBD1 (6 bases). V shed 3 bases and J shed 2 bases, with 17 bases lying between them. The CDR3 spans 18 residues.

J is TRBJ1-2 and V is TRBV6-1, with a tentative D call TRBD1 (6 bases). The V end lost 2 bases, the J end lost 4 bases, and 8 bases lay between the germline ends. Germline CDR1 and CDR2: MNHNS and SASEGT. CDR3 length: 13 residues. The CDR3 reads CASSEHRVYGYTF. The CDR3 coding sequence is TGTGCCAGCAGTGAACACAGGGTCTATGGCTACACCTTC.

In its sample, this clonotype was seen once. The chain links TRBV18 to TRBJ1-1; the D is unclear. The CDR3 sequence is 14 residues long. Trimming removed 3 bases at V and 7 bases at J, with 15 bases between. Germline CDR1 is KGHSH and CDR2 is LQKENI. This CDR3 is CASSPAVAGLEAFF. For the CDR3, the DNA is TGTGCCAGCTCACCGGCAGTCGCGGGTCTTGAAGCTTTCTTT.

The table lists this clonotype with many counts. This chain joins TRBV7-9 and TRBJ2-7; 7 bases agree with TRBD1. The ends lost 5 bases at V and 0 bases at J; junction bases unmatched: 4. The CDR3 loop spans 14 amino acids. Germline V gene data show CDR1 as SEHNR and CDR2 as FQNEAQ (reference sequence). Here the CDR3 DNA reads TGTGCCAGCAGCCCCTGGGACAGCTCCTACGAGCAGTACTTC. Translated: CASSPWDSSYEQYF.

The rearrangement uses TRBV7-2 and TRBJ1-1; possibly TRBD1 for D (5 bases). Germline V gene data show CDR1 as SGHTA and CDR2 as FQGNSA. Deletions cut 1 base from V and 4 bases from J, with 10 bases between. CDR3 length equals 14 residues. CDR3 sequence (DNA): TGTGCCAGCAGCTTAGTCCCGGGGCGCACTGAAGCTTTCTTT. Translation: CASSLVPGRTEAFF.

As concerns this clonotype: One base away lies a much larger clone, so this may be a sequencing read error. The V and J genes are TRBV7-6 and TRBJ2-4; 7 bases fit TRBD1. The germline V gene encodes CDR1 SGHVS and CDR2 FNYEAQ. CDR3 length: 14 residues. The CDR3 sequence: CVSSKQGAKNIQYF. CDR3 sequence (DNA): TGTGTCAGCAGCAAACAGGGGGCCAAAAACATTCAGTACTTC.

The table lists this clonotype with many counts. The V gene is TRBV7-6, the J gene TRBJ2-2; the match to TRBD2 covers 8 bases. The CDR3 is 16 residues long. Germline CDR1 reads SGHVS; CDR2 reads FNYEAQ. After removal of 5 bases from V and 0 bases from J, the junction contained 5 bases not matched to a gene. The CDR3 loop reads CASSLTSGANTGELFF. The CDR3 DNA sequence: TGTGCCAGCAGCCTCACTAGCGGCGCGAACACCGGGGAGCTGTTTTTT.

Only a few counts were recorded for this clonotype. The rearrangement uses TRBV7-3 and TRBJ1-1; D ambiguous. Trimming cost V 4 bases and J 3 bases, with 9 bases left between them. Germline V gives CDR1 SGHTA, CDR2 FQGTGA. The CDR3 length is 13 residues. Here the CDR3 DNA reads TGTGCCAGCAGCTCGAATACGGACACTGAAGCTTTCTTT. Protein product: CASSSNTDTEAFF.

This chain links TRBV7-8 with TRBJ1-5; D may be TRBD1 (6 bases). The CDR3 runs 20 residues. CDR1 and CDR2 (germline): SGHVS, FQNEAQ. V lost 1 base and J lost 1, with 23 bases in between. The CDR3 DNA is TGTGCCAGCAGCTTAGTCAGGCGGGGGGCCCCTATTAAGAGCAATCAGCCCCAGCATTTT. Encoded protein: CASSLVRRGAPIKSNQPQHF.

There are a few counts of this clonotype. This sequence joins TRBV28 and TRBJ1-1; a possible D gene is TRBD1 (5 bases). This CDR3 spans 14 amino acids. Germline V gene data show CDR1 as MDHEN and CDR2 as SYDVKM. V was trimmed by 6 bases and J by 1 base, leaving 12 bases between them. The CDR3 sequence is CASRRTGANTEAFF. DNA of the CDR3: TGTGCCAGCAGGAGAACCGGGGCGAACACTGAAGCTTTCTTT. Full variable domain (remainder filled in from reference TRBV28 and TRBJ1-1): DVKVTQSSRYLVKRTGEKVFLECVQDMDHENMFWYRQDPGLGLRLIYFSYDVKMKEKGDIPEGYSVSREKKERFSLILESASTNQTSMYLCASRRTGANTEAFFGQGTRLTVV.

This rearrangement joins TRBV29-1 to TRBJ2-5; TRBD2 agrees at 11 bases. V gave up 1 base and J gave up 5 bases; unmatched junction bases: 9. The CDR3 is 16 residues long. Germline assignment: CDR1 SQVTM and CDR2 ANQGSEA. CDR3 region: CSVEGASGRPLETQYF. The CDR3 region has the DNA TGCAGCGTTGAAGGGGCTAGCGGGAGGCCATTGGAGACCCAGTACTTC.

As regards this clonotype: The junction departs from the called germline gene at one end, perhaps through a read error. The CDR3 spells CASRGERDHGNVQFF. DNA of the CDR3: TGTGCCAGCAGGGGGGAAAGGGACCACGGAAATGTGCAGTTCTTC. This rearrangement joins TRBV27 to TRBJ2-1; D possibly uses TRBD1 or TRBD2 (5 bases each). The CDR3 covers 15 residues. Germline CDR1 MNHEY, CDR2 SMNVEV (reference sequence).

V usage is TRBV6-2 or TRBV6-3 and J usage is TRBJ2-7; 7 nucleotides match TRBD2. Germline V gene lookup returns CDR1 MNHEY and CDR2 SVGEGT. The V segment lost 0 bases and the J segment 0 bases; nucleotides outside the gene matches: 5. The CDR3 is 16 residues long. CDR3 sequence: CASSYSMRETSYEQYF. CDR3 nucleotides: TGTGCCAGCAGTTACTCGATGCGGGAGACCTCCTACGAGCAGTACTTC.

The genes are TRBV28 and TRBJ2-7, with 7 nucleotides matching TRBD2. This CDR3 is built from 15 residues. J gave up 0 bases and V 6 bases, and 8 bases lay outside the gene matches. Germline CDR1 and CDR2: MDHEN and SYDVKM. CDR3 sequence: CASSHSGPRSYEQYF. The CDR3, as DNA: TGTGCCAGCAGCCATAGCGGGCCCCGCTCCTACGAGCAGTACTTC.

This clonotype has only a few counts. CDR3 coding DNA: TGTGCCAGCAGTGGTTCCACCGGGGAGCTGTTTTTT. The encoded protein is CASSGSTGELFF. This sequence joins TRBV2 and TRBJ2-2; no reliable D call. The CDR3 runs 12 residues. Germline-derived CDR1 and CDR2 are SNHLY and FYNNEI. V lost 4 bases to trimming and J lost 4 bases, with 4 bases between them.

In this sample, this clonotype turned up many times. The rearrangement joins TRBV7-2 to TRBJ1-5; D is unclear. V lost 1 base, J lost 0 bases, and 7 bases lay in between. CDR3 length: 15 residues. Looked up from germline, CDR1 is SGHTA and CDR2 is FQGNSA. As DNA, the CDR3 is TGTGCCAGCAGCTTAGACGTGCATAGCAATCAGCCCCAGCATTTT. Protein: CASSLDVHSNQPQHF.

The chain recombines TRBV29-1 with TRBJ1-2, with a possible D match to TRBD1 (6 bases). Deletions cut 4 bases from V and 0 bases from J, with 15 bases between. From germline, CDR1 is SQVTM and CDR2 ANQGSEA. The CDR3 covers 15 residues. This CDR3 reads CSVGTANPSNYGYTF. The DNA of the CDR3 is TGCAGCGTTGGGACAGCGAACCCTTCTAACTATGGCTACACCTTC.

The V call is TRBV5-6, the J call TRBJ1-5, with D perhaps TRBD1 (6 bases). Trimming removed 2 bases from V and 0 bases from J, with 15 bases in between. CDR1 SGHDT and CDR2 YYEEEE come from the germline V gene. The CDR3 contains 17 residues. In DNA, the CDR3 is TGTGCCAGCAGCTTCCTGGGGGGCCGTCATAGCAATCAGCCCCAGCATTTT. This encodes CASSFLGGRHSNQPQHF.

The chain couples TRBV7-8 to TRBJ2-1, with TRBD2 matching over 8 bases. CDR1 is SGHVS and CDR2 is FQNEAQ in the germline V gene. CDR3 size: 15 residues. The junction had 7 bases not matched to a gene; V was cut back by 3 bases and J by 6 bases. As DNA, the CDR3 is TGTGCCAGCAGCTTTCGGGGGGGGGGTGTCAATGAGCAGTTCTTC. Protein product: CASSFRGGGVNEQFF. Based on the CDR3 plus reference TRBV7-8 and TRBJ2-1, the full variable domain is GAGVSQSPRYKVAKRGQDVALRCDPISGHVSLFWYQQALGQGPEFLTYFQNEAQLDKSGLPSDRFFAERPEGSVSTLKIQRTQQEDSAVYLCASSFRGGGVNEQFFGPGTRLTVL.

In DNA form, the CDR3 reads TGCGCCAGCAAGCGGGAGGAGACTGGGGCCAACGTCCTGACTTTC. Its translation is CASKREETGANVLTF. This rearrangement joins TRBV5-1 to TRBJ2-6; 9 bases map to TRBD2. This CDR3 is built from 15 residues. Germline V gene sequence: CDR1 SGHRS, CDR2 YFSETQ. V lost 6 bases, J lost 2 bases, and 3 bases stayed unmatched.

This chain joins TRBV12-5 and TRBJ2-2; D is ambiguous. Germline-derived CDR1 and CDR2 are LGHNT and FRNRAP. V was trimmed by 6 bases and J by 2 bases, leaving 10 bases between them. This CDR3 has 14 residues. CDR3 DNA: TGTGCTAGTGGATCTCACGGAAACACCGGGGAGCTGTTTTTT. This codes for CASGSHGNTGELFF.

The rearrangement uses TRBV15 and TRBJ1-4, with unresolved D. Trimming pared 0 bases from V and 8 bases from J, leaving 10 bases between. CDR3 length: 14 residues. Germline-derived CDR1 and CDR2 are LNHNV and YYDKDF (reference sequence). CDR3 coding DNA: TGTGCCACCAGCAGAGATCGGACCTGGGAAAAACTGTTTTTT. It codes for CATSRDRTWEKLFF.